Included here is one T cell receptor (beta chain) sequence, with context. Its antigen is not identified. Regarding treatment: around 19 received Ad26.COV2.S at low or high dose, single or two shots; roughly 5 received placebo; per-sample allocation not given. Samples were taken on day 63 after the first vaccine or placebo injection. Participants' vaccine, an Ad26 vector, delivered Wuhan-strain SARS-CoV-2 spike. The data were obtained in a study of Ad26.COV2.S vaccination and SARS-CoV-2 variants. Regarding the study as a whole: The authors reported substantial breadth in spike-specific CD8+ and CD4+ T cell responses after vaccination.

This table comes from immunoSEQ multiplex PCR, and its TCRdb copy is limited to in-frame clones, with some not included. The table includes hundreds of thousands of clones, 80% to 90% detected once. The CDR3 is made up of 12 amino acids. The V gene lost 4 bases and the J gene lost 12 bases, with 16 bases spanning the gap. Germline CDR1 SGHRS, CDR2 YFSETQ. The material was peripheral blood, obtained in a trial of Ad26.COV2.S vaccine versus placebo. This chain connects TRBV5-1 to TRBJ1-1, with D unresolved. This clonotype was sampled from a person between 18 and 65 years old who received the Ad26.COV2.S COVID-19 vaccine or a placebo. The DNA of the CDR3 is TGCGCCAGCAGCCCCGGGAGCGGGGTAACTTTCTTT. Its translation is CASSPGSGVTFF.